This TCR beta chain is drawn from a study of OX40 agonist ivuxolimab in advanced cancers. On this clone: Antigen specificity is unknown.

The method was immunoSEQ multiplex PCR; TCRdb's version includes in-frame clones alone and lacks a portion of them. The sample lists 95,000 to 150,000 clones, around 93% seen once, with 0.15% to 0.16% in the top ten. The study, taken as a whole, reports: Clonal expansion by week 6 occurred in CD4+ and CD8+ blood T cells (at 0.1 to 3.0 mg/kg).

This sequence was found in an adult with an advanced solid tumor such as melanoma, head and neck, liver or kidney cancer. Sequences were derived from CD4+ or CD8+ T cells sorted from blood, sampled in a trial of the OX40 agonist ivuxolimab.

As DNA, the CDR3 is TGTGCCTGGAGTGCCGGGGAGCTGTTTTTT. Translated, it gives CAWSAGELFF. The chain has TRBV30 and TRBJ2-2; no clear D gene. Per the germline V gene, CDR1 is GTSNPN and CDR2 is SVGIG (reference sequence). V lost 1 base and J lost 6, with 0 bases in between. This CDR3 is built from 10 residues.